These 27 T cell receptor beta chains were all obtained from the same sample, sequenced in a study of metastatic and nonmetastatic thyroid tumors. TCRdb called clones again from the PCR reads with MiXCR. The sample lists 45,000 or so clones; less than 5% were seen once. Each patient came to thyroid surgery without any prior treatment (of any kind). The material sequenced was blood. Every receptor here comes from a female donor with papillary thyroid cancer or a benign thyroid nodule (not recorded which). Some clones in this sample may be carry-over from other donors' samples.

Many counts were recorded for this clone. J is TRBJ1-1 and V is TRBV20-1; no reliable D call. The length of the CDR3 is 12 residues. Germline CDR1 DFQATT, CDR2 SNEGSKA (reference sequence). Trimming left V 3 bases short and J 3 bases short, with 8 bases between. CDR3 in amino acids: CSARVSDTEAFF. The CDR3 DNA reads TGCAGTGCTAGGGTCTCTGACACTGAAGCTTTCTTT.

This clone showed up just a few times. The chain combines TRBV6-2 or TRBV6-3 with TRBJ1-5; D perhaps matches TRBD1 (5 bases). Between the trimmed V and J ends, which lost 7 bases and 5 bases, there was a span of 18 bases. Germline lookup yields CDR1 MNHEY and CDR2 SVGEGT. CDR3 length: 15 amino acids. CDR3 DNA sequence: TGTGCCAGCACCCCAGCGGGGGGGAGGTATCAGCCCCAGCATTTT. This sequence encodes CASTPAGGRYQPQHF.

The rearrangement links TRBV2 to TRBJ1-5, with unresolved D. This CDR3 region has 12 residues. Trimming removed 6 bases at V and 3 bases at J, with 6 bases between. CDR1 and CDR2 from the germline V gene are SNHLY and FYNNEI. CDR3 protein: CASRGFNQPQHF. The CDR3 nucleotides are TGTGCCAGCAGGGGGTTCAATCAGCCCCAGCATTTT.

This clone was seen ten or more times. This CDR3 reads CASTSAVGAGSPLHF. The CDR3 DNA is TGTGCCAGCACCTCAGCGGTGGGGGCGGGCTCACCCCTCCACTTT. V and J are TRBV27 and TRBJ1-6; D is perhaps TRBD1 (6 bases). Trimming took off 7 bases at V and 10 bases at J, with 20 bases between the two ends. CDR1 and CDR2 from the germline V gene are MNHEY and SMNVEV (reference sequence). The CDR3 consists of 15 residues.

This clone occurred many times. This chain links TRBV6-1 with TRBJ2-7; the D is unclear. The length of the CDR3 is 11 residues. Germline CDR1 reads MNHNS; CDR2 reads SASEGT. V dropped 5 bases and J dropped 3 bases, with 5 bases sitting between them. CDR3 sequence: CASSSFYEQYF. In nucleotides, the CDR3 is TGTGCCAGCAGTTCCTTCTACGAGCAGTACTTC.

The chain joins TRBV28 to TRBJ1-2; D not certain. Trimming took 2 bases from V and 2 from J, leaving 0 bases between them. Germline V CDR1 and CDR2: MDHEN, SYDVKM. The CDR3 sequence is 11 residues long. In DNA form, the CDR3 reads TGTGCCAGCAGTTTAAACTATGGCTACACCTTC. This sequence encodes CASSLNYGYTF.

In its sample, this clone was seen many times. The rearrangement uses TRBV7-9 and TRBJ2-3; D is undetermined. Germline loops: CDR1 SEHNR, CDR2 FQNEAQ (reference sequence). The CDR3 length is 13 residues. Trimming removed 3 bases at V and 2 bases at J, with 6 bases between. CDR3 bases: TGTGCCAGCAGCTTCGAAACCACAGATACGCAGTATTTT. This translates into CASSFETTDTQYF.

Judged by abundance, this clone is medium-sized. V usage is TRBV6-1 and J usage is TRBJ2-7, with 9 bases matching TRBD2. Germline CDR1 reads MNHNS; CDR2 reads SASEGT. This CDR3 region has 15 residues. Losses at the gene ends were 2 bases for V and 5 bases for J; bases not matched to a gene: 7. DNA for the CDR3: TGTGCCAGCAGTGAAAGTAGCGGGAGTGGGGACGAGCAGTACTTC. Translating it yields CASSESSGSGDEQYF.

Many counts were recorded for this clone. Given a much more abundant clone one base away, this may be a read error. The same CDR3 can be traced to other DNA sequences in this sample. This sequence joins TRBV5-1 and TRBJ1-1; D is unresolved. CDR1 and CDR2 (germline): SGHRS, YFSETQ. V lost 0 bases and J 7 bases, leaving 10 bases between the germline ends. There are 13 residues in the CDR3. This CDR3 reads CASSLGADLEAFF. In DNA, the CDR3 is TGCGCCAGCAGCTTGGGAGCAGACCTTGAAGCTTTCTTT.

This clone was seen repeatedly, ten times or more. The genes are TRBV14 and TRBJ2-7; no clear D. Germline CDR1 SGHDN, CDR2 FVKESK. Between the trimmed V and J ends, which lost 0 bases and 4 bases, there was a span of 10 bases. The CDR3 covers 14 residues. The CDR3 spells CASSQETFHYEQYF. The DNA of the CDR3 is TGTGCCAGCAGCCAAGAGACTTTTCATTACGAGCAGTACTTC.

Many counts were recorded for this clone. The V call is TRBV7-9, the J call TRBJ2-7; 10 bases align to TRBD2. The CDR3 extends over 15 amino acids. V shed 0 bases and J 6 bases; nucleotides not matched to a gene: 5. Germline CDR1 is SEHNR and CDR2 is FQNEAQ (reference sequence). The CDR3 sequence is CASSLASSGSSEQYF. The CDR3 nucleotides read TGTGCCAGCAGCTTAGCTTCTAGCGGGAGTTCCGAGCAGTACTTC.

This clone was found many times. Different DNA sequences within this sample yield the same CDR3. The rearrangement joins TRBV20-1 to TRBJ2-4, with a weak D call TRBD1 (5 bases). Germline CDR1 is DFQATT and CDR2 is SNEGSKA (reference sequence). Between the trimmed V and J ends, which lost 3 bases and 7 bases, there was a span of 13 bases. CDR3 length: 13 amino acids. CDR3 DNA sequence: TGCAGTGCTAGTTGGCAGGGCGGCAACATTCAGTACTTC. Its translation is CSASWQGGNIQYF.

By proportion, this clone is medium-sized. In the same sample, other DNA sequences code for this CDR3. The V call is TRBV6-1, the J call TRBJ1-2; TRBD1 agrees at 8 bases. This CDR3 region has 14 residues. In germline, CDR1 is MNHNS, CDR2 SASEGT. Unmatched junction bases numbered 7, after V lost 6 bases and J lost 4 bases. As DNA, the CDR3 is TGTGCCAGCAGAGTCGGACAGGGAATCTATGGCTACACCTTC. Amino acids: CASRVGQGIYGYTF.

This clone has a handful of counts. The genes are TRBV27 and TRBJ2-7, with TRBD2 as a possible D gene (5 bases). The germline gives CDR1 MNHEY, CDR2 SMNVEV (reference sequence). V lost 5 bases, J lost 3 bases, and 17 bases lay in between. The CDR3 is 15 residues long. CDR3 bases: TGTGCCAGCAGTACGCCCTCCGGAGGAAACTACGAGCAGTACTTC. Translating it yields CASSTPSGGNYEQYF.

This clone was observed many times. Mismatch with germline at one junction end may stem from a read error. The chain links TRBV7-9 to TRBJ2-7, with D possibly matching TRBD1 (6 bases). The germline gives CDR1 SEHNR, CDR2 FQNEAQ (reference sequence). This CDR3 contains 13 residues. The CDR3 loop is CASSLARDNEQYF. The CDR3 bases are TGTGCCAGCAGCCTAGCCCGGGACAACGAGCAGTACTTC.

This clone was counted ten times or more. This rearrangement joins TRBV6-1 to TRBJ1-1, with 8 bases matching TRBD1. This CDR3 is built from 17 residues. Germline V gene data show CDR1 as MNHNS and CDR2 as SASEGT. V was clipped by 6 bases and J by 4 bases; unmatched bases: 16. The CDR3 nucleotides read TGTGCCAGCAGCCAAACCGGGACAGGCCCCGGAGGCACTGAAGCTTTCTTT. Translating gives CASSQTGTGPGGTEAFF.

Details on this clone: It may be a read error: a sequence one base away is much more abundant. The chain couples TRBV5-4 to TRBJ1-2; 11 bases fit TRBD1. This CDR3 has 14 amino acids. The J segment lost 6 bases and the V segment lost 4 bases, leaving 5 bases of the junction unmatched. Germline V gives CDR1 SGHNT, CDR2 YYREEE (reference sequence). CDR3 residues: CASSEDRGRDGYTF. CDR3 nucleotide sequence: TGTGCCAGCAGCGAGGACAGGGGGCGTGATGGCTACACCTTC. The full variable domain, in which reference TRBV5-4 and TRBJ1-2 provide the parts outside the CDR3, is ETGVTQSPTHLIKTRGQQVTLRCSSQSGHNTVSWYQQALGQGPQFIFQYYREEENGRGNFPPRFSGLQFPNYSSELNVNALELDDSALYLCASSEDRGRDGYTFGSGTRLTVV.

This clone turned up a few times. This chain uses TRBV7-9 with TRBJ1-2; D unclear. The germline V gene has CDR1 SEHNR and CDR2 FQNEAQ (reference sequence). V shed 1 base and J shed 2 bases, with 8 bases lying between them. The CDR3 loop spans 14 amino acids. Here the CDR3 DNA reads TGTGCCAGCAGCTTAGTTACAGCCAACTATGGCTACACCTTC. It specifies CASSLVTANYGYTF.

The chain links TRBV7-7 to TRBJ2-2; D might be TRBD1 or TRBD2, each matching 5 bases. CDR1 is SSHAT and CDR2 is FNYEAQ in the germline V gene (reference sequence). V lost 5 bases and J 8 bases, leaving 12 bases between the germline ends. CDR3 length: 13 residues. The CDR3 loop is CASSVGTYGELFF. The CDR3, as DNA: TGTGCCAGCAGCGTTGGGACCTATGGGGAGCTGTTTTTT.

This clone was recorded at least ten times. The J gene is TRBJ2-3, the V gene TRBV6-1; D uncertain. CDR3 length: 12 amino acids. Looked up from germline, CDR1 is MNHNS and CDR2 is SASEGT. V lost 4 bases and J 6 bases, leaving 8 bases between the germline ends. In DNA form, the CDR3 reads TGTGCCAGCAGTGGCCGGGTGGATACGCAGTATTTT. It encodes CASSGRVDTQYF.

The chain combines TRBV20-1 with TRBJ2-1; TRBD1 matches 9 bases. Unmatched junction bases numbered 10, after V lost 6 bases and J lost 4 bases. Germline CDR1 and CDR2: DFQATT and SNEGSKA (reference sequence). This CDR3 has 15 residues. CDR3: CSAMTGGGLYNEQFF. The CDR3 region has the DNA TGCAGTGCCATGACAGGGGGAGGCCTTTACAATGAGCAGTTCTTC.

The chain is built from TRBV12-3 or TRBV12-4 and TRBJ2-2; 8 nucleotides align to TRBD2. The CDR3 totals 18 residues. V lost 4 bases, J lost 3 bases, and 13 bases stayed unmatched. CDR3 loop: CASSYAGPAGAHTGELFF. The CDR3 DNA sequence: TGTGCCAGCAGTTACGCGGGTCCAGCGGGGGCACACACCGGGGAGCTGTTTTTT.

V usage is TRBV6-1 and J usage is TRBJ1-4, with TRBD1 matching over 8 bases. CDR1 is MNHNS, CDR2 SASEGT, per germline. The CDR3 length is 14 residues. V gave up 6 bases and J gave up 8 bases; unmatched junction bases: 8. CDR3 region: CASRPGGTGEKLFF. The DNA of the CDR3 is TGTGCCAGCAGGCCAGGGGGCACGGGCGAAAAACTGTTTTTT.

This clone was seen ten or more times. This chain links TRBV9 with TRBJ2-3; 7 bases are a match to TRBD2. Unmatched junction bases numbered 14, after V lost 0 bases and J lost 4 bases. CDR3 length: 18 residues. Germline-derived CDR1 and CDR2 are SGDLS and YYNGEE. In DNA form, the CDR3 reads TGTGCCAGCAGCGTAGGGGCTAGCGGCCATCGCGAATCAGATACGCAGTATTTT. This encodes CASSVGASGHRESDTQYF.

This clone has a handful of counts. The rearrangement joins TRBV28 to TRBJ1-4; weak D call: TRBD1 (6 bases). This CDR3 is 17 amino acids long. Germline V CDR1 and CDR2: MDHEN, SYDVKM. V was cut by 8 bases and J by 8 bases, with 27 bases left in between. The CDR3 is CASGPRQQGLKGEKLFF. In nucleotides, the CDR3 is TGTGCCAGCGGCCCACGCCAACAGGGTCTAAAGGGGGAAAAACTGTTTTTT. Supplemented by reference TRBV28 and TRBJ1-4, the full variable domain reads DVKVTQSSRYLVKRTGEKVFLECVQDMDHENMFWYRQDPGLGLRLIYFSYDVKMKEKGDIPEGYSVSREKKERFSLILESASTNQTSMYLCASGPRQQGLKGEKLFFGSGTQLSVL.

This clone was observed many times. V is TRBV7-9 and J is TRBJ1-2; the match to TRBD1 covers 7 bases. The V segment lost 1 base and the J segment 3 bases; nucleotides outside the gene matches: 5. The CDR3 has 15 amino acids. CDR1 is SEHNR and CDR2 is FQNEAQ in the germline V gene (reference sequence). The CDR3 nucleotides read TGTGCCAGCAGCTTAGTGGTACAGGGGCACTATGGCTACACCTTC. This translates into CASSLVVQGHYGYTF.

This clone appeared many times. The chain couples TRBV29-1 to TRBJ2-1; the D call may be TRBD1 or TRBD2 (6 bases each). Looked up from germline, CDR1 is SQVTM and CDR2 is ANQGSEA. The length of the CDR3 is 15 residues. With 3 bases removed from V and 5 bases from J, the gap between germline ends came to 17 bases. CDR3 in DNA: TGCAGCGTTGACGAACCCCGGGGGCTGAACAATGAGCAGTTCTTC. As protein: CSVDEPRGLNNEQFF.